This is a list of T cell receptor beta chains from one sample in a study of identifying expanded T cells in peripheral blood. The data were produced by immunoSEQ multiplex PCR, yet TCRdb's version contains in-frame clones alone and is incomplete. The data hold about 82,000 clones, with roughly 90% observed a single time. The sample comprised blood. The receptors originated from a person between 18 and 75 years old in good health. Both conserved end residues are part of each CDR3. The D gene is left open where the match is weak.

d_gene: TRBD1
v_gene: TRBV5-1
j_gene: TRBJ1-3
CDR3nt: TGCGCCAGCAGCCCCGGACAGGGCCTGGGGAACACCATATATTTT
CDR3aa: CASSPGQGLGNTIYF

d_gene: -
v_gene: TRBV4-1
j_gene: TRBJ2-1
CDR3nt: TGCGCCAGCAGCCTTCCGGGCTACAATGAGCAGTTCTTC
CDR3aa: CASSLPGYNEQFF

d_gene: -
v_gene: TRBV11-3
j_gene: TRBJ2-1
CDR3nt: TGTGCCAGCAGCTTAGGGAGGGGCTATGAGCAGTTCTTC
CDR3aa: CASSLGRGYEQFF

d_gene: TRBD2
v_gene: TRBV18
j_gene: TRBJ2-5
CDR3nt: TGTGCCAGCTCACCACGAAGCGGGAGGACTGCGGGGGAGACCCAGTACTTC
CDR3aa: CASSPRSGRTAGETQYF

d_gene: TRBD1
v_gene: TRBV4-1
j_gene: TRBJ1-4
CDR3nt: TGCGCCAGCAGCCCCGGGGACAGAACTAATGAAAAACTGTTTTTT
CDR3aa: CASSPGDRTNEKLFF

d_gene: -
v_gene: TRBV10-3
j_gene: TRBJ2-5
CDR3nt: TGTGCCATCCGGACGGTAATCGAAGAGACCCAGTACTTC
CDR3aa: CAIRTVIEETQYF

d_gene: -
v_gene: TRBV4-2
j_gene: TRBJ2-7
CDR3nt: TGTGCCAGCAGCAGACAGCGGCAAGACTACGAGCAGTACTTC
CDR3aa: CASSRQRQDYEQYF

d_gene: -
v_gene: TRBV7-2
j_gene: TRBJ1-2
CDR3nt: TGTGCCAGCAGCCTCAAGGGGGGGGACCACTATGGCTACACCTTC
CDR3aa: CASSLKGGDHYGYTF

d_gene: -
v_gene: TRBV27
j_gene: TRBJ1-1
CDR3nt: TGTGCCAGCAGTTTTGGGGGGTTGGGAACTGAAGCTTTCTTT
CDR3aa: CASSFGGLGTEAFF

d_gene: -
v_gene: TRBV7-2
j_gene: TRBJ2-3
CDR3nt: TGTGCCAGCAGCTCGGGAAGAATTGCGCAGTATTTT
CDR3aa: CASSSGRIAQYF

d_gene: -
v_gene: TRBV29-1
j_gene: TRBJ1-2
CDR3nt: TGCAGCGTTGAATACAGGAACTATGGCTACACCTTC
CDR3aa: CSVEYRNYGYTF

d_gene: -
v_gene: TRBV4-1
j_gene: TRBJ2-1
CDR3nt: TGCGCCAGCAGCCGCCCGTCGCATGAGCAGTTCTTC
CDR3aa: CASSRPSHEQFF